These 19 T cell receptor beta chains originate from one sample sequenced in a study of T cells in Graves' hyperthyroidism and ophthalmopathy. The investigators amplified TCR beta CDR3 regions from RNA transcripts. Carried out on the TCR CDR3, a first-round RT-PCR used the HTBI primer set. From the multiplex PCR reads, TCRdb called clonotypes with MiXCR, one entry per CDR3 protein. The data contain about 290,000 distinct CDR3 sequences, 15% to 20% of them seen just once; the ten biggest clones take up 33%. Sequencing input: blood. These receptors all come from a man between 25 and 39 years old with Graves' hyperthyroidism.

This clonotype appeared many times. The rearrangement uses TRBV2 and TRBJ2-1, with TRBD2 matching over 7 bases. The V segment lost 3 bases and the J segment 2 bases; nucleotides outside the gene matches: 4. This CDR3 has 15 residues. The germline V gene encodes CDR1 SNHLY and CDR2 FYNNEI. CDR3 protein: CASSDGLAAYNEQFF. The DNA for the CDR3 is TGTGCCAGCAGTGATGGGCTAGCGGCCTACAATGAGCAGTTCTTC.

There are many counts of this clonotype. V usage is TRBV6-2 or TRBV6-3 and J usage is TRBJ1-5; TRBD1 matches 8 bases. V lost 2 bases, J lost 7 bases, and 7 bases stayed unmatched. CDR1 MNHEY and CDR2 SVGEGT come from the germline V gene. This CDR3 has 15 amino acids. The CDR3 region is CASSYLGQVNQPQHF. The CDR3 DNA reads TGTGCCAGCAGTTACCTGGGACAGGTGAACCAGCCCCAGCATTTT.

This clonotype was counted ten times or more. Here the CDR3 reads CASPRGTGSNQPQHF. The CDR3 bases are TGTGCCAGCCCCCGAGGGACGGGTAGCAATCAGCCCCAGCATTTT. The chain uses TRBV2 and TRBJ1-5; weak D call: TRBD1 (5 bases). V dropped 8 bases and J dropped 0 bases, with 14 bases sitting between them. The CDR3 has 15 residues. The germline V gene has CDR1 SNHLY and CDR2 FYNNEI. The entire variable domain, with the rest obtained from reference TRBV2 and TRBJ1-5, is as follows: EPEVTQTPSHQVTQMGQEVILRCVPISNHLYFYWYRQILGQKVEFLVSFYNNEISEKSEIFDDQFSVERPDGSNFTLKIRSTKLEDSAMYFCASPRGTGSNQPQHFGDGTRLSIL.

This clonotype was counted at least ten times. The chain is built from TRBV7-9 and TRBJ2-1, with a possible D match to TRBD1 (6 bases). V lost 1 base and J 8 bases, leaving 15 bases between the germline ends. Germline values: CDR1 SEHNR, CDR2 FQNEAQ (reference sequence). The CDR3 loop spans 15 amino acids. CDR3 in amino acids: CASSLVGLGAYEQFF. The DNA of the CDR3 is TGTGCCAGCAGCTTAGTTGGACTGGGGGCATATGAGCAGTTCTTC.

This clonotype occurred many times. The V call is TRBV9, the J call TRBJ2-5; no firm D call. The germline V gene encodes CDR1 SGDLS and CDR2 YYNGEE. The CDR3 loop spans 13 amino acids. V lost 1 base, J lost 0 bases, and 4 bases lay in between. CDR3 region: CASSVRDQETQYF. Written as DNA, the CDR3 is TGTGCCAGCAGCGTAAGGGACCAAGAGACCCAGTACTTC.

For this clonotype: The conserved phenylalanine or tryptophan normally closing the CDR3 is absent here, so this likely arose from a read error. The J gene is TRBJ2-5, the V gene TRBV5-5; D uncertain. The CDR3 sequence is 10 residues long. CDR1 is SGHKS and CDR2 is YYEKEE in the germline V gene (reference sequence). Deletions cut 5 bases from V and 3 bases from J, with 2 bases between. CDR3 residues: CASREETQYS. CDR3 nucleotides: TGTGCCAGCAGAGAAGAGACCCAGTACTCC.

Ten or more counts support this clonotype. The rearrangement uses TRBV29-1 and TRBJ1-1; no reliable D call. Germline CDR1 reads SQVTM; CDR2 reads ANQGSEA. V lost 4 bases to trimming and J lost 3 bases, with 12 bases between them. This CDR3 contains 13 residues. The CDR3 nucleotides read TGCAGCGTTGTAGGCGGCCGATACACTGAAGCTTTCTTT. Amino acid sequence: CSVVGGRYTEAFF.

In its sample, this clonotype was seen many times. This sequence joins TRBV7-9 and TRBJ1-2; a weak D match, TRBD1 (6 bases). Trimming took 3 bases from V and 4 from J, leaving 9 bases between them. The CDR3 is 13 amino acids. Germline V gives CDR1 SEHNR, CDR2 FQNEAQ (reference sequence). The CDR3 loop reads CASSFQGPYGYTF. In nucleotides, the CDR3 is TGTGCCAGCAGCTTCCAGGGGCCCTATGGCTACACCTTC.

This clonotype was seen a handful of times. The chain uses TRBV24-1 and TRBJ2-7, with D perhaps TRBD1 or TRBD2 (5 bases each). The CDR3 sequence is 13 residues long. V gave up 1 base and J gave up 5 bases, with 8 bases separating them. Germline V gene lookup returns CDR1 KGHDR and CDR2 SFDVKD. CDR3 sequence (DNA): TGTGCCACCAGTGATTTTGAGGGGAACGAGCAGTACTTC. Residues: CATSDFEGNEQYF.

CDR3 coding DNA: TGTGCCAGCAGCTCCGGACAGTCCGGGGGCTCCGGGGAGCTGTTTTTT. The encoded protein is CASSSGQSGGSGELFF. The genes are TRBV7-4 and TRBJ2-2; tentatively, D is TRBD1 or TRBD2 (6 bases each). Germline lookup yields CDR1 SGHVT and CDR2 SQSDAQ. Deletions cut 4 bases from V and 6 bases from J, with 18 bases between. The CDR3 is 16 amino acids. Using reference TRBV7-4 and TRBJ2-2 for the parts outside the CDR3, the full variable domain is GAGVSQSPRYKVAKRGRDVALRCDSISGHVTLYWYRQTLGQGSEVLTYSQSDAQRDKSGRPSGRFSAERPERSVSTLKIQRTEQGDSAVYLCASSSGQSGGSGELFFGEGSRLTVL.

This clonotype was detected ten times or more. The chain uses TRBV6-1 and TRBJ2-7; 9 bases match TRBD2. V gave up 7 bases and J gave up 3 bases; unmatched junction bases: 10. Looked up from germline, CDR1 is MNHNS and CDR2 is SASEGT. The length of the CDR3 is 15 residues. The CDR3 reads CASTLGASGVYEQYF. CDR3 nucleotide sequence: TGTGCCAGCACCTTAGGGGCTAGCGGGGTCTACGAGCAGTACTTC.

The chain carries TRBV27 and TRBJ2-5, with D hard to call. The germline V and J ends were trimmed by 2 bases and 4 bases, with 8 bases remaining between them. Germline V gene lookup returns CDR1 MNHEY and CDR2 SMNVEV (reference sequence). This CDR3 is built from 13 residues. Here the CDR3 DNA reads TGTGCCAGCAGTTTAGATCCGGGAGAGACCCAGTACTTC. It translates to CASSLDPGETQYF.

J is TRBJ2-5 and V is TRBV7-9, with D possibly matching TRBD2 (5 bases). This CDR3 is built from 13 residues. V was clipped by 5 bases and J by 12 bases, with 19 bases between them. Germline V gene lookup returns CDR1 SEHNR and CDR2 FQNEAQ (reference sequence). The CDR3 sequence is CASSPTPRTVKYF. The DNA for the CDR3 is TGTGCCAGCAGCCCCACACCAAGGACTGTTAAGTACTTC.

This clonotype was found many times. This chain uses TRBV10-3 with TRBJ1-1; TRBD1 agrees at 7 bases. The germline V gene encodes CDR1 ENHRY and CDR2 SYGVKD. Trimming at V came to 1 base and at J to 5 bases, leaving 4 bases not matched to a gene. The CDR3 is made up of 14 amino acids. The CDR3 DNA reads TGTGCCATCAGTGAGTACAGGGGAGGTACTGAAGCTTTCTTT. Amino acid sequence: CAISEYRGGTEAFF.

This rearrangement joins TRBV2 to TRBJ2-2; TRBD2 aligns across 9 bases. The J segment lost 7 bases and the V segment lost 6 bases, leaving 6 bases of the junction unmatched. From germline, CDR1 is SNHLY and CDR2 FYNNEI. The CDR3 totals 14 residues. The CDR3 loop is CASSGSGRIGELFF. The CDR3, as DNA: TGTGCCAGCAGCGGGAGCGGGAGGATCGGGGAGCTGTTTTTT.

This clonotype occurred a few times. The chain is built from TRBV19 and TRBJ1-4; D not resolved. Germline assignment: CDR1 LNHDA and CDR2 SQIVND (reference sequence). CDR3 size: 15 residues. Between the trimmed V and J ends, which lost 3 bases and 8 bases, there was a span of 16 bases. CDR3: CASSIWLRSTEKLFF. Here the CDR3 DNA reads TGTGCCAGTAGTATTTGGCTGCGGAGTACCGAAAAACTGTTTTTT.

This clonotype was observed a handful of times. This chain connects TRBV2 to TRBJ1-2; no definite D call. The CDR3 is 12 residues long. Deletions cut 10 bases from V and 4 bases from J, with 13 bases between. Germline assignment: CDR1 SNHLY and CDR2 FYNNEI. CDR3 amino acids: CATEDPLYGYTF. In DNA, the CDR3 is TGTGCCACAGAAGACCCCCTCTATGGCTACACCTTC.

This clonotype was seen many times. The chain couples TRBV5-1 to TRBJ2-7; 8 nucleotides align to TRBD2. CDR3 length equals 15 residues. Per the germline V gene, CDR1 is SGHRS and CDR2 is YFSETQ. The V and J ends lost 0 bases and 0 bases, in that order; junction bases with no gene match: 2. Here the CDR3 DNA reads TGCGCCAGCAGCTTGGCCGGGAGGGGCTCCTACGAGCAGTACTTC. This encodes CASSLAGRGSYEQYF.

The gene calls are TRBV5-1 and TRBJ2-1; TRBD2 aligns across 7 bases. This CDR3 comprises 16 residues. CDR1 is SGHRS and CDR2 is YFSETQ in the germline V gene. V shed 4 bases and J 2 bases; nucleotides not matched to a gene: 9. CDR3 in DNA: TGCGCCAGCAGCCCCCCTGAGGGGAGGGCCTACAATGAGCAGTTCTTC. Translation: CASSPPEGRAYNEQFF.